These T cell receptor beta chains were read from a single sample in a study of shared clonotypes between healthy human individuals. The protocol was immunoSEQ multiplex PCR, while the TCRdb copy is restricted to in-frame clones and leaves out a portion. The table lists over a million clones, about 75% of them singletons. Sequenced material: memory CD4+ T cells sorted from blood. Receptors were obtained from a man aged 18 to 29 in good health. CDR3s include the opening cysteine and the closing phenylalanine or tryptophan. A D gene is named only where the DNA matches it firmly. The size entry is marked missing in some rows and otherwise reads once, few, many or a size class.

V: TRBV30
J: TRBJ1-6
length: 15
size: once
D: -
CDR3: CAWSTDSRQNSPLHF
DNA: TGTGCCTGGAGTACGGACAGCAGACAAAATTCACCCCTCCACTTT

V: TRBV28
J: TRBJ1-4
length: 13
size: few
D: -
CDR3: CASIKGSNEKLFF
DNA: TGTGCCAGCATCAAGGGAAGTAATGAAAAACTGTTTTTT

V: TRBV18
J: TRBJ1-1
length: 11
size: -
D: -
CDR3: CASSPATEAFF
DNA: TGTGCCAGCTCACCGGCCACTGAAGCTTTCTTT

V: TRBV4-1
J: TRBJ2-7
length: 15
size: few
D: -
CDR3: CASSQPGSESHEQYF
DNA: TGCGCCAGCAGCCAACCCGGTAGCGAGTCCCACGAGCAGTACTTC

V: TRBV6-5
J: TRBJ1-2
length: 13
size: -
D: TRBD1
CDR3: CASSRGQGEGYTF
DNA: TGTGCCAGCAGTCGCGGACAGGGTGAAGGCTACACCTTC

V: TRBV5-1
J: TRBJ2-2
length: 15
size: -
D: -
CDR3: CASSPDPTRAGELFF
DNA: TGCGCCAGCAGCCCCGACCCCACGAGGGCCGGGGAGCTGTTTTTT

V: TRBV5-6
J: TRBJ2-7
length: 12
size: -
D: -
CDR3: CASRTSGREQYF
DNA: TGTGCCAGCAGGACCTCAGGGAGGGAGCAGTACTTC

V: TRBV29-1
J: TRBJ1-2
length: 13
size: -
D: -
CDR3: CSARSQSNYGYTF
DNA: TGCAGCGCTCGGTCACAGAGCAACTATGGCTACACCTTC

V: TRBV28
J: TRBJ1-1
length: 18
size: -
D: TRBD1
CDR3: CASSSRQGVIEWNTEAFF
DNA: TGTGCCAGCAGTTCCCGACAGGGCGTTATTGAGTGGAACACTGAAGCTTTCTTT

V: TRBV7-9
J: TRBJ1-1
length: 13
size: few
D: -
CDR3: CASSKTGYTEAFF
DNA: TGTGCCAGCAGCAAGACGGGATATACTGAAGCTTTCTTT

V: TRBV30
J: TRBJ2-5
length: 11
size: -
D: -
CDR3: CAWSIGETQYF
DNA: TGTGCCTGGAGTATCGGAGAGACCCAGTACTTC

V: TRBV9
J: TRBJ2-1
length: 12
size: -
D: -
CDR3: CASSGGANEQFF
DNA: TGTGCCAGCAGCGGGGGGGCGAATGAGCAGTTCTTC

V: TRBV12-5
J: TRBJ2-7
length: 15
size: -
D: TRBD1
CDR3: CASGPDRALGYEQYF
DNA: TGTGCTAGTGGTCCGGACAGGGCCCTTGGTTACGAGCAGTACTTC

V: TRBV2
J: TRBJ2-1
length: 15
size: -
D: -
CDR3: CASSENGRFYNEQFF
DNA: TGTGCCAGCAGTGAAAATGGCCGCTTCTACAATGAGCAGTTCTTC

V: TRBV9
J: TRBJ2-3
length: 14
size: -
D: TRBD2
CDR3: CASSVVAGEDTQYF
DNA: TGTGCCAGCAGCGTCGTCGCGGGAGAAGATACGCAGTATTTT

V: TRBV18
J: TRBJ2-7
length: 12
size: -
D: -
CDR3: CASSRDGYEQYF
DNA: TGTGCCAGCTCACGGGACGGCTACGAGCAGTACTTC

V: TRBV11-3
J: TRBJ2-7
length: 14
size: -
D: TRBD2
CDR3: CASSFGAGVYEQYF
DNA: TGTGCCAGCAGCTTTGGGGCGGGGGTTTACGAGCAGTACTTC

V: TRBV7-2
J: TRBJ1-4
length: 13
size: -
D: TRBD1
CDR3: CASSWQGEEKLFF
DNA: TGTGCCAGCAGCTGGCAGGGGGAGGAAAAACTGTTTTTT